The 10 T cell receptor beta chains given below trace back to one sample, sequenced in a study of spatial heterogeneity in lung cancer. TCRdb reprocessed the 5' RACE reads via MiXCR and lists one record per CDR3 protein. The sample contains some 87,000 distinct CDR3 sequences, approximately 8.9% of which appear only once. Time point meaning: sample taken at primary tumor resection. The sequenced material consisted of unsorted whole RNA from tumor, nontumor lung or frozen PBMC. Sequencing used PBMCs, obtained at surgery. Source of these receptors: a male donor with early-stage non-small cell lung cancer.

This clonotype was observed at least ten times. The chain joins TRBV4-2 to TRBJ2-5, with 9 bases identical to TRBD2. Trimming took 3 bases from V and 4 from J; bases not matched to a gene: 3. In germline, CDR1 is LGHNA, CDR2 YNFKEQ. This CDR3 is built from 14 residues. Here the CDR3 reads CASSQDSGRETQYF. The CDR3 DNA reads as TGTGCCAGCAGCCAGGATAGCGGGAGAGAGACCCAGTACTTC.

In its sample, this clonotype was seen many times. The CDR3 reads CSARESQETQYF. DNA for the CDR3: TGCAGTGCTAGAGAATCCCAAGAGACCCAGTACTTC. This sequence joins TRBV20-1 and TRBJ2-5; D is ambiguous. This CDR3 contains 12 residues. The germline V gene encodes CDR1 DFQATT and CDR2 SNEGSKA (reference sequence). Trimming removed 0 bases at V and 1 base at J, with 3 bases between.

This clonotype has ten or more counts. The rearrangement uses TRBV10-3 and TRBJ1-1, with unresolved D. Germline-derived CDR1 and CDR2 are ENHRY and SYGVKD. The CDR3 loop spans 15 amino acids. The V end was cut by 4 bases, the J end by 4 bases, with 16 bases between. The CDR3 spells CAISGGPGGFTEAFF. DNA of the CDR3: TGTGCCATCAGTGGCGGACCAGGCGGATTCACTGAAGCTTTCTTT.

At least ten counts were recorded for this clonotype. V usage is TRBV14 and J usage is TRBJ2-2; D remains unclear. The CDR3 is made up of 16 amino acids. Trimming cost V 5 bases and J 2 bases, with 15 bases left between them. Germline V CDR1 and CDR2: SGHDN, FVKESK. The CDR3, as DNA: TGTGCCAGCAGCAGACCAGAGAGAAAAAACACCGGGGAGCTGTTTTTT. Translation gives CASSRPERKNTGELFF.

This clonotype has a handful of counts. V usage is TRBV7-2 and J usage is TRBJ1-1; no clear D gene. V shed 4 bases and J shed 9 bases, with 15 bases lying between them. This CDR3 comprises 13 residues. The germline CDR1 and CDR2 sequences are SGHTA and FQGNSA. For the CDR3, the DNA is TGTGCCAGCAGCTCCCACCCAGGTCTACAAGCTTTCTTT. It encodes CASSSHPGLQAFF.

In this sample, this clonotype turned up a few times. The chain carries TRBV5-1 and TRBJ2-7; TRBD1 matches at 7 bases. The CDR3 has 14 residues. The J segment lost 6 bases and the V segment lost 4 bases, leaving 10 bases of the junction unmatched. Germline assignment: CDR1 SGHRS and CDR2 YFSETQ. The DNA for the CDR3 is TGCGCCAGCAGCCCCGACAGGGTAGGAGGCGAGCAGTACTTC. It specifies CASSPDRVGGEQYF.

V and J are TRBV11-1 and TRBJ2-1; 7 bases are shared with TRBD2. With V trimmed by 4 bases and J by 7 bases, 7 bases remained unmatched. CDR1 and CDR2 from the germline V gene are SGHAT and FQDESV (reference sequence). CDR3 length: 14 residues. CDR3 coding DNA: TGTGCCAGCAGCTCCAGGGTGGGAGGGAATGAGCAGTTCTTC. It codes for CASSSRVGGNEQFF.

Comment on this clonotype: One base away lies a much larger clone, so this may be a sequencing read error. The J gene is TRBJ2-2, the V gene TRBV12-3 or TRBV12-4; 7 bases map to TRBD2. The CDR3 consists of 13 residues. The CDR3 DNA follows: TGTGCCAACAGTTTGGTAGCGGGCGGGGAGCTGTTTTTT. As protein: CANSLVAGGELFF.

V gene TRBV20-1 combines with J gene TRBJ2-1; 8 bases are shared with TRBD2. With 6 bases clipped from V and 9 bases from J, the junction kept 7 bases outside the gene matches. This CDR3 comprises 12 residues. The germline gives CDR1 DFQATT, CDR2 SNEGSKA (reference sequence). The CDR3 here is CSAPRTSIEQFF. The CDR3 region has the DNA TGCAGTGCCCCCCGGACTAGCATTGAGCAGTTCTTC.

This clonotype was counted a few times. The chain has TRBV7-9 and TRBJ2-3; the match to TRBD2 covers 10 bases. J was trimmed by 4 bases and V by 8 bases; bases with no gene match: 6. The length of the CDR3 is 14 residues. Per germline, CDR1 SEHNR and CDR2 FQNEAQ (reference sequence). The CDR3 bases are TGTGCCAGCTTCGCTAGCGGGAGCGCAGATACGCAGTATTTT. Its translation: CASFASGSADTQYF.